The rows below give T cell receptor beta chains drawn from one sample of a study of CD8 T cells in Susac syndrome. TCRdb used MiXCR to reprocess the immunoSEQ multiplex PCR reads, holding one entry per CDR3 protein. The sample includes approximately 120,000 distinct CDR3 sequences, around 94% of them seen just once. The material sequenced was CD4+ T cells from PBMCs. Every receptor here comes from a human donor in good health. Each CDR3 is given with its conserved first and last residue. A D gene is named only where the DNA matches it firmly. For some rows the clone size is stated as once, few or many, or as a class when expanded; others skip it.

15	TRBD1	TRBV2	TRBJ2-2	NA	CASSSGGAPTGELFF	TGTGCCAGCAGTTCAGGGGGCGCTCCCACCGGGGAGCTGTTTTTT
16	NA	TRBV7-2	TRBJ2-1	NA	CASSSGEIAPYNEQFF	TGTGCCAGCAGCTCAGGCGAGATAGCCCCTTACAATGAGCAGTTCTTC
12	NA	TRBV12-3/TRBV12-4	TRBJ2-2	once	CASTRDSGELFF	TGTGCCAGCACGCGGGACAGCGGGGAGCTGTTTTTT
15	TRBD1	TRBV12-3/TRBV12-4	TRBJ1-5	NA	CASSLAGTGSQPQHF	TGTGCCAGCAGTTTAGCTGGGACAGGGTCTCAGCCCCAGCATTTT
14	TRBD1	TRBV27	TRBJ2-5	NA	CASRRSGQPQAQYF	TGTGCCAGCCGGCGTTCGGGACAGCCTCAGGCCCAGTACTTC
14	NA	TRBV5-4	TRBJ2-4	NA	CASSSGLKENIQYF	TGTGCCAGCAGCTCCGGACTGAAAGAAAACATTCAGTACTTC
17	NA	TRBV4-1	TRBJ1-2	NA	CASSQDQGGRGLHGYTF	TGCGCCAGCAGCCAAGATCAGGGTGGGCGAGGGCTCCACGGCTACACCTTC
14	TRBD2	TRBV13	TRBJ2-7	NA	CASSLAGGGGEQYF	TGTGCCAGCAGCTTAGCGGGAGGCGGTGGGGAGCAGTACTTC
15	NA	TRBV20-1	TRBJ2-3	NA	CSARQERASTDTQYF	TGCAGTGCCAGACAGGAGCGGGCCAGCACAGATACGCAGTATTTT
16	TRBD2	TRBV6-2/TRBV6-3	TRBJ2-1	NA	CASSREGLGGYNEQFF	TGTGCCAGCAGCCGCGAGGGGTTGGGGGGGTACAATGAGCAGTTCTTC
15	TRBD1	TRBV6-1	TRBJ2-3	NA	CASSFQGASTDTQYF	TGTGCCAGCAGTTTCCAGGGGGCGAGCACAGATACGCAGTATTTT
11	NA	TRBV2	TRBJ1-1	NA	CASRGPGEAFF	TGTGCCAGCAGGGGTCCCGGGGAAGCTTTCTTT
13	NA	TRBV18	TRBJ1-1	NA	CASSANGGTEAFF	TGTGCCAGCTCGGCTAACGGGGGGACTGAAGCTTTCTTT
15	NA	TRBV19	TRBJ2-5	NA	CASSIDLRSGETQYF	TGTGCCAGTAGTATAGATCTGAGAAGTGGCGAGACCCAGTACTTC
15	TRBD2	TRBV3-1	TRBJ2-7	NA	CASSQGWTSEYEQYF	TGTGCCAGCAGCCAAGGTTGGACTAGCGAGTACGAGCAGTACTTC
13	NA	TRBV5-1	TRBJ1-1	NA	CASSSRTQLEAFF	TGCGCCAGCAGCTCTCGGACGCAGCTCGAAGCTTTCTTT